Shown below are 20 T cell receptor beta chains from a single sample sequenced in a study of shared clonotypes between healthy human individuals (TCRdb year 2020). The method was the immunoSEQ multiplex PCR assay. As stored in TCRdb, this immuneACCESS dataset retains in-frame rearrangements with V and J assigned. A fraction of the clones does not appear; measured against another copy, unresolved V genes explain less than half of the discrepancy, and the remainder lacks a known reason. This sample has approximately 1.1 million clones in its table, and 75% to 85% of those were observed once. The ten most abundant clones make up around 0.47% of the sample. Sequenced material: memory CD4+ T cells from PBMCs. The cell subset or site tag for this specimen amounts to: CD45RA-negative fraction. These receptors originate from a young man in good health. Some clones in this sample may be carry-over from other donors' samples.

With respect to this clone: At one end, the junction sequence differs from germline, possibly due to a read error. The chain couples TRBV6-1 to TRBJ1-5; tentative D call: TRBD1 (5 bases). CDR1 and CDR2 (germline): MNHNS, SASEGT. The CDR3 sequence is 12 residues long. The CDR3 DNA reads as TGTGCCAGCAGCGTCCGGGCAGGGAAGATCAATTTT. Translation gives CASSVRAGKINF.

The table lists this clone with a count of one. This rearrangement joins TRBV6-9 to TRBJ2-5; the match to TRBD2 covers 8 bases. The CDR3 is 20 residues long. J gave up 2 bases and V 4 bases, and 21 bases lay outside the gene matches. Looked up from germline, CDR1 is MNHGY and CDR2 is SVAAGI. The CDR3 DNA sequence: TGTGCCAGCAGTTCTTTTATGCGGGAGGCACCAACGATTCGTCAAGAGACCCAGTACTTC. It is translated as CASSSFMREAPTIRQETQYF.

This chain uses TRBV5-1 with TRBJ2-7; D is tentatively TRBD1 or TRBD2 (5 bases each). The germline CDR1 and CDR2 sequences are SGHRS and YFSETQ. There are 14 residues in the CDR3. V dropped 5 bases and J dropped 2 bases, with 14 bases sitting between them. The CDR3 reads CASRSGTLTYEQYF. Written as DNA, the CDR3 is TGCGCCAGCAGGTCCGGGACGCTTACCTACGAGCAGTACTTC.

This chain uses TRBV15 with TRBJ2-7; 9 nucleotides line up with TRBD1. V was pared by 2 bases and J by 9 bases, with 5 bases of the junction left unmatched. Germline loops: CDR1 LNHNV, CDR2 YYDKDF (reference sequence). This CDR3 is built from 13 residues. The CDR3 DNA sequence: TGTGCCACCAGCAGATCACAGGGGGCGCGGCAGTACTTC. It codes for CATSRSQGARQYF.

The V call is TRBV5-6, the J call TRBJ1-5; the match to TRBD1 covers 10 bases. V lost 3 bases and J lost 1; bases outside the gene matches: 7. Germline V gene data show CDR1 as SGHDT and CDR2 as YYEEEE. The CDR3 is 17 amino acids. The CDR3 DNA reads TGTGCCAGCAGCTGGGGACAGGGGCGAACCAGCAATCAGCCCCAGCATTTT. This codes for CASSWGQGRTSNQPQHF.

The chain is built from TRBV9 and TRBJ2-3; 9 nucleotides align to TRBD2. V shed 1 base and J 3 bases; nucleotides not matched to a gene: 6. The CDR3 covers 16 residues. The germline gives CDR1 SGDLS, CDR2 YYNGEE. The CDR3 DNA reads TGTGCCAGCAGCGTAACCCTAGCGGGGCCAACAGATACGCAGTATTTT. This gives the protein CASSVTLAGPTDTQYF.

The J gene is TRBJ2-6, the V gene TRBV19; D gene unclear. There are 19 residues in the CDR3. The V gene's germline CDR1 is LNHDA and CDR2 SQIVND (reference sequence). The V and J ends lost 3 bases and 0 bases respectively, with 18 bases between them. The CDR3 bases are TGTGCCAGTAGTATGTCCTTTAGAAAAAGTGCCTCTGGGGCCAACGTCCTGACTTTC. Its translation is CASSMSFRKSASGANVLTF.

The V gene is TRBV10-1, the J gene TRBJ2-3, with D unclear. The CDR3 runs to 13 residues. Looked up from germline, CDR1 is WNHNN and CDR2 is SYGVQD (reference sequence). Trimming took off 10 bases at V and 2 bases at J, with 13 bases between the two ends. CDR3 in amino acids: CATPGLDTDTQYF. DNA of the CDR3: TGCGCCACCCCCGGGTTAGACACAGATACGCAGTATTTT.

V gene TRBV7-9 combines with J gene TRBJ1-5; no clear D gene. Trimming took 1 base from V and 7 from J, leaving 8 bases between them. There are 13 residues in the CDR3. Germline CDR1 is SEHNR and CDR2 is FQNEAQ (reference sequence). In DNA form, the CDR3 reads TGTGCCAGCAGCTTAGTGGCAGGACAGCCCCAGCATTTT. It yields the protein CASSLVAGQPQHF.

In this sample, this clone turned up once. The CDR3: CASSPDGYSLSGNTIYF. The DNA for the CDR3 is TGTGCCAGCAGCCCGGACGGTTACTCTCTCTCTGGAAACACCATATATTTT. The J gene is TRBJ1-3, the V gene TRBV7-9; D unresolved. This CDR3 is built from 17 residues. Germline V gene sequence: CDR1 SEHNR, CDR2 FQNEAQ (reference sequence). Trimming took off 5 bases at V and 0 bases at J, with 17 bases between the two ends.

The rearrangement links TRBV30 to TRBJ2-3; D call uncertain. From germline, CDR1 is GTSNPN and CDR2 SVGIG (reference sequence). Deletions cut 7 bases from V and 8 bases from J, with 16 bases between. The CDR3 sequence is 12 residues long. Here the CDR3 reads CASTWAHSTQYF. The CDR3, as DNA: TGTGCCTCCACCTGGGCCCATTCTACGCAGTATTTT. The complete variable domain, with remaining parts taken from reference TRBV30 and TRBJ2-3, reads SQTIHQWPATLVQPVGSPLSLECTVEGTSNPNLYWYRQAAGRGLQLLFYSVGIGQISSEVPQNLSASRPQDRQFILSSKKLLLSDSGFYLCASTWAHSTQYFGPGTRLTVL.

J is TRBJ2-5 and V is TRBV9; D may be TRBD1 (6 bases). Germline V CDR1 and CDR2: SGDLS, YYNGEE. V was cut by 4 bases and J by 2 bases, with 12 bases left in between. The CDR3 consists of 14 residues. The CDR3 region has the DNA TGTGCCAGCAGCCCAGGGGCAATACAAGAGACCCAGTACTTC. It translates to CASSPGAIQETQYF.

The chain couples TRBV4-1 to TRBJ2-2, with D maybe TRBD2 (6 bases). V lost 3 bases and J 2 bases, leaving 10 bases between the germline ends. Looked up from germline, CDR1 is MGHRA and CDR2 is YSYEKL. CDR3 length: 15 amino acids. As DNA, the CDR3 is TGCGCCAGCAGCCAGACGACTAGTAACACCGGGGAGCTGTTTTTT. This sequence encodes CASSQTTSNTGELFF.

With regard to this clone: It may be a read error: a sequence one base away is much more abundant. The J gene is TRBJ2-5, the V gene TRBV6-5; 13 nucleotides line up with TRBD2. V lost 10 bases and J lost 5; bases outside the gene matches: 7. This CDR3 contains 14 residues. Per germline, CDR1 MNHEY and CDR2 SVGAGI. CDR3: CANSGLAGEETQYF. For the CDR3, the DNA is TGTGCCAACAGCGGACTAGCGGGAGAGGAGACCCAGTACTTC.

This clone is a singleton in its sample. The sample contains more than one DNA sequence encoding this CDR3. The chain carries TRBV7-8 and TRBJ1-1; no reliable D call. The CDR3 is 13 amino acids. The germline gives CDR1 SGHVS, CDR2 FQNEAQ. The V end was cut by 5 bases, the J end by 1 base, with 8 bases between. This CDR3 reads CASSLDRNTEAFF. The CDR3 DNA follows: TGTGCCAGCAGCCTAGACCGGAACACTGAAGCTTTCTTT.

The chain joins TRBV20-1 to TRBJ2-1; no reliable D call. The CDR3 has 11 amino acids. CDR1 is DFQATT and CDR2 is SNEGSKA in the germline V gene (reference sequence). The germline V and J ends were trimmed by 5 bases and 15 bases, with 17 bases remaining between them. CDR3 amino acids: CSALTTSLGFF. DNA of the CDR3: TGCAGTGCTTTAACGACTTCGCTGGGGTTCTTC.

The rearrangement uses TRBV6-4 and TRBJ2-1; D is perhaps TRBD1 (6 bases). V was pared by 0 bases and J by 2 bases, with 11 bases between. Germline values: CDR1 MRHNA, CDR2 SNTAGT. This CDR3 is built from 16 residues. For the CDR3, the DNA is TGTGCCAGCAGTGACTCGATAGGGGGACCCTACAATGAGCAGTTCTTC. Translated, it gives CASSDSIGGPYNEQFF.

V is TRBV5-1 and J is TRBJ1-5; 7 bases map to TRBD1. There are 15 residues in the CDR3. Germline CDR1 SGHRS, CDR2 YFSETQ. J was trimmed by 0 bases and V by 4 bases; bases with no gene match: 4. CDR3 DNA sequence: TGCGCCAGCAGCAAAACAGGGGATAGCAATCAGCCCCAGCATTTT. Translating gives CASSKTGDSNQPQHF.

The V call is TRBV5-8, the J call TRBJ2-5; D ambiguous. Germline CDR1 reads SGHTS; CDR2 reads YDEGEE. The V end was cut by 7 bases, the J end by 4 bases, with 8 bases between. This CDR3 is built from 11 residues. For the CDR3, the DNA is TGTGCCAGCGGTAGAGGAGAGACCCAGTACTTC. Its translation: CASGRGETQYF.

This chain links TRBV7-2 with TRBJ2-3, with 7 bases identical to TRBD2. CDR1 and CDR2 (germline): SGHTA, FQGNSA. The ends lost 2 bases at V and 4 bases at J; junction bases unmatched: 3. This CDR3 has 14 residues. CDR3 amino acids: CASSLTSVADTQYF. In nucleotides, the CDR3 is TGTGCCAGCAGCTTAACTAGCGTCGCAGATACGCAGTATTTT.